This TCR beta chain comes out of a study of vaccination and CD4 T cells after COVID-19. As concerns this clonotype: As yet, its antigen is unknown.

An Oncomine TCR Beta short-read assay was used to sequence the DNA from cultured CD4+ T cells. MiXCR was run by TCRdb on the PCR reads, yielding one entry per CDR3 protein. The sample consists of about 17,000 distinct CDR3 sequences, roughly 60% of them appearing once. J was trimmed by 3 bases and V by 6 bases; bases with no gene match: 9. The CDR3 contains 17 residues. Indicated treatment: roughly nine-day PBMC culture with coronavirus spike peptide pools or control peptides (ViraFEST assay). The sample taken for sequencing was CD4+ T cells from blood, cultured in vitro. This sequence was found in a human donor who had recovered from COVID-19. The V and J genes are TRBV12-3 or TRBV12-4 and TRBJ1-6; 9 nucleotides align to TRBD1. CDR3 loop: CASSSDRGSNYNSPLHF. CDR3 DNA sequence: TGTGCCAGCAGCTCTGACAGGGGGAGTAACTATAATTCACCCCTCCACTTT.